The rows below give T cell receptor beta chains drawn from one sample of a study of blood T cell repertoires in COVID-19. Here immunoSEQ multiplex PCR was the method, and the copy in TCRdb shows in-frame clones only, minus some. The sample lists about 280,000 clones; roughly 85% were seen once. Sequencing was done on a sample of PBMCs or T cells enriched from blood (not recorded which). The receptor source for this set is a woman between 50 and 59 years old who had recovered from COVID-19. Both conserved end residues are part of each CDR3. A D gene is named only where the DNA matches it firmly. The size entry is marked missing in some rows and otherwise reads once, few, many or a size class.

TRBJ1-5 - once TRBV3-1/TRBV3-2 CASSQGGGGEVSNQPQHF TGTGCCAGCAGCCAAGGAGGGGGAGGGGAGGTCAGCAATCAGCCCCAGCATTTT
TRBJ2-7 TRBD1 - TRBV4-1 CASSQGQGAYEQYF TGCGCCAGCAGCCAAGGACAGGGGGCCTACGAGCAGTACTTC
TRBJ2-2 TRBD2 once TRBV7-8 CASSAGTSDTGELFF TGTGCCAGCAGCGCCGGGACTAGCGACACCGGGGAGCTGTTTTTT
TRBJ1-1 TRBD1 - TRBV18 CASSPTGGGTEAFF TGTGCCAGCTCACCAACAGGGGGTGGGACTGAAGCTTTCTTT
TRBJ1-5 - once TRBV6-5 CASSPGQRGNQPQHF TGTGCCAGCAGTCCCGGACAGCGTGGCAATCAGCCCCAGCATTTT
TRBJ2-5 TRBD1 - TRBV28 CASSLTGGYRETQYF TGTGCCAGCAGTTTAACAGGGGGCTATAGGGAGACCCAGTACTTC
TRBJ2-5 - - TRBV28 CASSPPLGATQYF TGTGCCAGCAGCCCCCCGCTGGGAGCGACCCAGTACTTC
TRBJ1-2 TRBD1 - TRBV30 CAWSSPGDRSYGYTF TGTGCCTGGAGTAGTCCCGGGGACAGGAGCTATGGCTACACCTTC
TRBJ1-5 - - TRBV28 CASIPGSNQPQHF TGTGCCAGCATCCCAGGTAGCAATCAGCCCCAGCATTTT
TRBJ1-3 TRBD1 - TRBV19 CASSPGQGSGNTIYF TGTGCCAGTAGCCCGGGACAGGGGTCAGGAAACACCATATATTTT
TRBJ2-7 TRBD2 - TRBV27 CASSRTSATYEQYF TGTGCCAGCAGCCGGACTAGCGCAACCTACGAGCAGTACTTC
TRBJ2-7 TRBD2 - TRBV6-4 CASSEVAGGLYEQYF TGTGCCAGCAGTGAGGTAGCGGGAGGTCTCTACGAGCAGTACTTC
TRBJ2-1 TRBD2 - TRBV24-1 CATRTSGSSYNEQFF TGTGCCACCAGAACTAGCGGAAGCTCCTACAATGAGCAGTTCTTC
TRBJ1-3 TRBD1 - TRBV18 CASSPLRDSSGNTIYF TGTGCCAGCTCACCACTCCGGGACAGCTCTGGAAACACCATATATTTT
TRBJ1-2 - - TRBV9 CASSVVSGFGYTF TGTGCCAGCAGCGTAGTTTCAGGGTTTGGCTACACCTTC
TRBJ1-1 - few TRBV29-1 CSVGRQVDMNTEAFF TGCAGCGTAGGGCGACAGGTCGACATGAACACTGAAGCTTTCTTT
TRBJ1-5 TRBD1 - TRBV2 CASSRDRGPHQPQHF TGTGCCAGCAGTCGGGACAGGGGCCCCCATCAGCCCCAGCATTTT
TRBJ2-7 TRBD2 - TRBV6-1 CASSEWGLAGGPYEQYF TGTGCCAGCAGTGAATGGGGACTAGCGGGGGGGCCCTACGAGCAGTACTTC
TRBJ2-3 TRBD2 once TRBV7-2 CASGQREGHTDTQYF TGTGCCAGCGGCCAGCGGGAGGGACACACAGATACGCAGTATTTT
TRBJ2-3 - - TRBV24-1 CATSDGLTSWTQYF TGTGCCACCAGTGATGGGCTGACTAGTTGGACGCAGTATTTT
TRBJ2-2 TRBD2 - TRBV5-1 CASSNGLAVNTGELFF TGCGCCAGCAGCAACGGACTAGCGGTAAACACCGGGGAGCTGTTTTTT
TRBJ2-7 TRBD2 - TRBV4-3 CASSHDVGTRALEQYF TGCGCCAGCAGCCACGACGTCGGGACTAGGGCTCTCGAGCAGTACTTC
TRBJ2-2 - - TRBV5-1 CASSFSFNTGELFF TGCGCCAGCAGCTTCTCCTTTAACACCGGGGAGCTGTTTTTT
TRBJ1-5 TRBD1 - TRBV2 CASSIRQGGVGQPQHF TGTGCCAGCAGTATTCGACAGGGGGGAGTGGGCCAGCCCCAGCATTTT
TRBJ1-6 - - TRBV30 CAWSVRRGSYNSPLHF TGTGCCTGGAGTGTCCGACGGGGATCCTATAATTCACCCCTCCACTTT
TRBJ2-5 TRBD2 - TRBV5-1 CASSLVGTSDETQYF TGCGCCAGCAGCTTGGTGGGGACTAGCGACGAGACCCAGTACTTC